What follows are 23 T cell receptor beta chains derived from one specimen sequenced in a study of cytomegalovirus exposure and HLA in healthy donors. The PCR employed 60 Vbeta primers together with 13 Jbeta primers. Sequenced by immunoSEQ multiplex PCR; TCRdb stores in-frame clones only, minus some. The sample has about 190,000 clones, approximately 80% seen once. Input material: PBMCs. Receptors were obtained from a boy aged 5-17 years in good health and CMV-seronegative.

J is TRBJ2-7 and V is TRBV7-2; TRBD1 aligns across 9 bases. This CDR3 has 15 residues. Germline CDR1 reads SGHTA; CDR2 reads FQGNSA. The ends lost 3 bases at V and 7 bases at J; junction bases unmatched: 10. The CDR3 protein is CASSFTSGTGREQYF. The CDR3 DNA reads TGTGCCAGCAGCTTCACCTCCGGGACAGGGAGAGAGCAGTACTTC.

This chain links TRBV7-9 with TRBJ1-1; 10 nucleotides align to TRBD1. The CDR3 spans 13 residues. V was pared by 5 bases and J by 11 bases, with 8 bases of the junction left unmatched. Germline CDR1 and CDR2: SEHNR and FQNEAQ (reference sequence). Written as DNA, the CDR3 is TGTGCCAGCAGCCTAAACCGGGACAGGGGTGCTTTCTTT. Protein: CASSLNRDRGAFF.

The V call is TRBV9, the J call TRBJ1-1; D may be TRBD1 (5 bases). The V end lost 0 bases, the J end lost 4 bases, and 7 bases lay between the germline ends. The CDR3 covers 13 residues. The germline gives CDR1 SGDLS, CDR2 YYNGEE. CDR3 nucleotides: TGTGCCAGCAGCGTAGAGGGGATCACTGAAGCTTTCTTT. It encodes CASSVEGITEAFF.

As for this clone: The same CDR3 can be traced to other DNA sequences in this sample. The DNA of the CDR3 is TGCGCCAGCAGCCCAAGACGACTAGCGGGGAGCAATGAGCAGTTCTTC. It encodes CASSPRRLAGSNEQFF. This chain links TRBV4-1 with TRBJ2-1, with TRBD2 identical over 11 bases. The V gene end was trimmed by 4 bases and the J gene end by 6 bases; junction bases not matched to a gene: 8. The CDR3 is made up of 16 amino acids. CDR1 and CDR2 (germline): MGHRA, YSYEKL.

This clone was picked up a small number of times. The chain couples TRBV4-3 to TRBJ2-7, with 9 bases matching TRBD2. CDR3 size: 16 residues. CDR1 LGHNA and CDR2 YSLEER come from the germline V gene. The V and J ends lost 4 bases and 0 bases, in that order; junction bases with no gene match: 7. The CDR3 protein is CASSRRTSARSYEQYF. In DNA, the CDR3 is TGCGCCAGCAGCCGCCGGACTAGCGCCCGCTCCTACGAGCAGTACTTC.

This chain joins TRBV1 and TRBJ2-7; TRBD2, the table's D call, was not compared with the DNA. TRBV1 is annotated as a pseudogene. The CDR3 runs 16 residues. The CDR3 coding sequence is TGCACCAGCAGCCAAGACATACCTCGGGACTGGCACGAGCAGTACTTC. Translation gives CTSSQDIPRDWHEQYF.

This chain uses TRBV6-5 with TRBJ1-4, with 9 bases identical to TRBD1. The CDR3 covers 13 residues. The V segment lost 7 bases and the J segment 11 bases; nucleotides outside the gene matches: 8. Germline V gene lookup returns CDR1 MNHEY and CDR2 SVGAGI. CDR3 nucleotides: TGTGCCAGCAACCCGGGACAGGGAGGCAAACTGTTTTTT. This codes for CASNPGQGGKLFF.

The chain recombines TRBV5-1 with TRBJ1-2; 8 bases line up with TRBD1. Trimming removed 3 bases from V and 8 bases from J; junction bases left unmatched: 3. CDR3 length: 12 amino acids. CDR1 is SGHRS and CDR2 is YFSETQ in the germline V gene. The CDR3 DNA follows: TGCGCCAGCAGCTACGACAGGGGAGGCTACACCTTC. Amino acids: CASSYDRGGYTF.

The V call is TRBV30, the J call TRBJ1-2; D unclear. Germline CDR1 reads GTSNPN; CDR2 reads SVGIG (reference sequence). V was shortened by 4 bases and J by 2 bases, with 11 bases between the two germline ends. The CDR3 sequence is 13 residues long. The CDR3 spells CAWIMGANYGYTF. CDR3 nucleotide sequence: TGTGCCTGGATCATGGGAGCGAACTATGGCTACACCTTC.

The rearrangement links TRBV14 to TRBJ1-2; 7 bases match TRBD1. The CDR3 contains 14 residues. The ends lost 7 bases at V and 3 bases at J; junction bases unmatched: 8. CDR1 SGHDN and CDR2 FVKESK come from the germline V gene. The CDR3 sequence is CASTRLGTDYGYTF. The CDR3 nucleotides are TGTGCCAGCACCCGACTCGGGACAGACTATGGCTACACCTTC.

V gene TRBV5-4 combines with J gene TRBJ2-3, with D possibly TRBD1 on 6 matching bases. CDR3 length: 16 amino acids. V was pared by 1 base and J by 2 bases, with 14 bases between. Germline CDR1 reads SGHNT; CDR2 reads YYREEE (reference sequence). The CDR3 here is CASSLRTVWDTDTQYF. CDR3 bases: TGTGCCAGCAGCTTGCGGACAGTTTGGGACACAGATACGCAGTATTTT. The full variable domain, its missing parts supplied by reference TRBV5-4 and TRBJ2-3, is ETGVTQSPTHLIKTRGQQVTLRCSSQSGHNTVSWYQQALGQGPQFIFQYYREEENGRGNFPPRFSGLQFPNYSSELNVNALELDDSALYLCASSLRTVWDTDTQYFGPGTRLTVL.

The chain combines TRBV19 with TRBJ2-7, with D perhaps TRBD1 (5 bases). The germline gives CDR1 LNHDA, CDR2 SQIVND (reference sequence). This CDR3 contains 13 residues. Between the trimmed V and J ends, which lost 8 bases and 2 bases, there was a span of 13 bases. CDR3 DNA: TGTGCCAGTGGGGCTCCGGGCCCCTACGAGCAGTACTTC. Residues: CASGAPGPYEQYF.

The CDR3 loop reads CASNPGTGGELDGYTF. CDR3 in DNA: TGTGCCAGCAACCCCGGGACAGGGGGCGAGCTTGATGGCTACACCTTC. The genes are TRBV5-6 and TRBJ1-2, with 12 bases that match TRBD1. Germline V lookup: CDR1 SGHDT, CDR2 YYEEEE. V lost 6 bases to trimming and J lost 6 bases; unmatched junction nucleotides: 12. This CDR3 has 16 residues.

The chain joins TRBV4-1 to TRBJ1-1; weak D call: TRBD1 (6 bases). CDR1 is MGHRA, CDR2 YSYEKL, per germline. CDR3 size: 13 residues. V was pared by 0 bases and J by 8 bases, with 10 bases between. The CDR3 coding sequence is TGCGCCAGCAGCCAAGACCAGGGGACCGAAGCTTTCTTT. This translates into CASSQDQGTEAFF.

The V and J genes are TRBV5-1 and TRBJ2-7; possible D gene TRBD1, 6 bases. The germline V gene has CDR1 SGHRS and CDR2 YFSETQ. The CDR3 covers 14 residues. The germline V and J ends were trimmed by 4 bases and 6 bases, with 17 bases remaining between them. The CDR3: CASSQNRDRGEQYF. As DNA, the CDR3 is TGCGCCAGCAGCCAGAACAGGGACCGAGGCGAGCAGTACTTC.

This chain uses TRBV10-3 with TRBJ1-2; 8 positions match TRBD1. Germline V gene lookup returns CDR1 ENHRY and CDR2 SYGVKD. The ends lost 0 bases at V and 0 bases at J; junction bases unmatched: 15. The CDR3 extends over 20 amino acids. CDR3 bases: TGTGCCATCAGTGAGTCGAGACCGACTCCGAGGGACAGGCCTAACTATGGCTACACCTTC. This translates into CAISESRPTPRDRPNYGYTF.

The chain employs TRBV19 and TRBJ2-5; tentative D call: TRBD1 (6 bases). Germline CDR1 LNHDA, CDR2 SQIVND (reference sequence). The germline V and J ends were trimmed by 7 bases and 11 bases, with 26 bases remaining between them. The CDR3 has 15 residues. CDR3 protein: CASNVLYHNEGEQYF. Written as DNA, the CDR3 is TGTGCCAGTAACGTATTATACCATAATGAGGGGGAGCAGTACTTC.

The genes are TRBV9 and TRBJ1-3; no clear D. Germline V gene data show CDR1 as SGDLS and CDR2 as YYNGEE. The CDR3 sequence is 14 residues long. Trimming took off 6 bases at V and 0 bases at J, with 10 bases between the two ends. The CDR3 DNA follows: TGTGCCAGCACGCGGGATTACTCTGGAAACACCATATATTTT. This translates into CASTRDYSGNTIYF.

The chain is built from TRBV19 and TRBJ1-6; the D is unclear. The CDR3 spans 15 residues. Germline CDR1 and CDR2: LNHDA and SQIVND (reference sequence). V was clipped by 3 bases and J by 7 bases, with 13 bases between them. CDR3 DNA sequence: TGTGCCAGTAGTATCCCGGGAAGCCAGAATTCACCCCTCCACTTT. Translated: CASSIPGSQNSPLHF.

Of note for this clone: The junction and the germline gene differ at one end; a read error may be behind it. This chain connects TRBV7-7 to TRBJ2-5; a possible D gene is TRBD1 (6 bases). The CDR3 is made up of 15 amino acids. From germline, CDR1 is SSHAT and CDR2 FNYEAQ (reference sequence). CDR3 amino acids: CASSFSQGNQETQYF. CDR3 nucleotide sequence: TGTGCTAGCAGCTTTTCTCAGGGGAACCAAGAGACCCAGTACTTC.

V and J are TRBV11-2 and TRBJ2-7; D might be TRBD1 (6 bases). The CDR3 consists of 13 residues. Germline V gives CDR1 SGHAT, CDR2 FQNNGV. V lost 1 base to trimming and J lost 5 bases, with 9 bases between them. CDR3 nucleotides: TGTGCCAGCAGCTTAGGGGGGCTCAACGAGCAGTACTTC. Translation gives CASSLGGLNEQYF.

The chain uses TRBV19 and TRBJ2-1, with D perhaps TRBD1 (6 bases). Between the trimmed V and J ends, which lost 5 bases and 5 bases, there was a span of 10 bases. Germline V gives CDR1 LNHDA, CDR2 SQIVND (reference sequence). The CDR3 covers 13 residues. This CDR3 is CASSLKGDNEQFF. CDR3 nucleotides: TGTGCCAGTAGTCTCAAGGGGGACAATGAGCAGTTCTTC. Full variable domain (outside the CDR3, taken from reference TRBV19 and TRBJ2-1): DGGITQSPKYLFRKEGQNVTLSCEQNLNHDAMYWYRQDPGQGLRLIYYSQIVNDFQKGDIAEGYSVSREKKESFPLTVTSAQKNPTAFYLCASSLKGDNEQFFGPGTRLTVL.

J is TRBJ2-2 and V is TRBV9, with TRBD2 matching over 11 bases. The trim removed 5 bases at V and 4 bases at J, leaving 4 bases unmatched. Germline CDR1 and CDR2: SGDLS and YYNGEE. The CDR3 is made up of 15 amino acids. CDR3 sequence: CASSSLAGVTGELFF. The CDR3 DNA follows: TGTGCCAGCAGTTCACTAGCGGGAGTCACCGGGGAGCTGTTTTTT.